This T cell receptor (beta chain) was sequenced in a study of blood T cell repertoires in COVID-19. Study in general: Material from acute and convalescent COVID-19 was sourced from the United States, Italy and Spain. PBMCs, B-cell-depleted T cells, or T cells were the source of the cDNA or gDNA that made up the material.

The germline CDR1 and CDR2 sequences are SGHAT and FQNNGV. CDR3 length equals 13 residues. The V end was cut by 1 base, the J end by 8 bases, with 9 bases between. Original methodology: The assay estimated nucleated cells by amplifying reference gene primers. Repertoires were generated with immunoSEQ multiplex PCR, while TCRdb's copy carries only in-frame clones and drops some. That table gives V, J and clone size, and the DNA gave D and trimming. The sample has around 150,000 clones; more than 75% are singletons. The chain has TRBV11-2 and TRBJ1-3; D is undetermined. The sequence was collected from a man between 60 and 75 years old with acute or convalescent COVID-19. Specimen: peripheral blood. The CDR3 DNA follows: TGTGCCAGCAGCTTAGGTCCCGCGGACACCATATATTTT. This sequence encodes CASSLGPADTIYF.